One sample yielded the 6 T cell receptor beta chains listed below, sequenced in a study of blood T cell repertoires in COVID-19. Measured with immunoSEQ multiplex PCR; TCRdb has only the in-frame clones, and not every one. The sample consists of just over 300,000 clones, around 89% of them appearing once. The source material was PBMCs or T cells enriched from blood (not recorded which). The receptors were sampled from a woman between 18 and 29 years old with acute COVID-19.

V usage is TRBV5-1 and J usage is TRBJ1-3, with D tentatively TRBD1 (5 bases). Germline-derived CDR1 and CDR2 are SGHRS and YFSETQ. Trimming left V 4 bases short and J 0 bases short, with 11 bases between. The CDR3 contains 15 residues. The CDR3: CASSPGTSSGNTIYF. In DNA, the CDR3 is TGCGCCAGCAGCCCGGGGACTTCCTCTGGAAACACCATATATTTT.

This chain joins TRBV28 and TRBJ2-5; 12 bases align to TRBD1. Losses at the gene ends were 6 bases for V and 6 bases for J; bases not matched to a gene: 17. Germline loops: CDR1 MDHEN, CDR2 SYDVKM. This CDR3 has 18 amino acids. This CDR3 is CASSSLYSGTGGFQTQYF. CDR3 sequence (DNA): TGTGCCAGCAGCTCTTTGTACTCCGGGACAGGGGGCTTTCAGACCCAGTACTTC.

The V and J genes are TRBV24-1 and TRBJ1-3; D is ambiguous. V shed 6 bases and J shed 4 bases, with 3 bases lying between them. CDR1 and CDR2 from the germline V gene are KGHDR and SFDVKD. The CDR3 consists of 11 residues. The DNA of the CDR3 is TGTGCCACCAGTCTGGGAAACACCATATATTTT. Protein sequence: CATSLGNTIYF.

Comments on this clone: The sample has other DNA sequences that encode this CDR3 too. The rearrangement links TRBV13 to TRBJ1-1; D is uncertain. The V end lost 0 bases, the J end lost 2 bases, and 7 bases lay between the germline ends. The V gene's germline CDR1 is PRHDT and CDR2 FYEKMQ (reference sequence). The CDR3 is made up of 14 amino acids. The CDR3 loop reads CASSLGRGNTEAFF. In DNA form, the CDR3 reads TGTGCCAGCAGCTTAGGGCGGGGTAACACTGAAGCTTTCTTT.

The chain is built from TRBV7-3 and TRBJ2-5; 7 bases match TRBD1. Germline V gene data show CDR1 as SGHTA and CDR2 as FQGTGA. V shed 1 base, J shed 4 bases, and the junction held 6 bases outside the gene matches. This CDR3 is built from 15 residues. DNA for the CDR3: TGTGCCAGCAGCTTAATGGGACAGAGGGTAGAGACCCAGTACTTC. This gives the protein CASSLMGQRVETQYF.

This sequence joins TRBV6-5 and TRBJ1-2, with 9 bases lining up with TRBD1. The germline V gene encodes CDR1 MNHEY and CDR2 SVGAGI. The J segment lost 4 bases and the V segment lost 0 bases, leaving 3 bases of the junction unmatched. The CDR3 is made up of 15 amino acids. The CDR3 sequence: CASSYSGQGRYGYTF. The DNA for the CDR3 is TGTGCCAGCAGTTACTCGGGACAGGGCCGCTATGGCTACACCTTC.